This T cell receptor beta chain is from a study of CD8 T cells in ankylosing spondylitis. This clonotype was seen at least ten times. What it recognizes is unknown. Regarding the study as a whole: Ankylosing spondylitis blood appeared to carry a characteristic TCR beta motif of several highly homologous variants.

TCRdb re-called the 5' RACE reads with MiXCR, one entry per CDR3 protein. The repertoire includes 150,000 to 200,000 distinct CDR3 sequences, about a sixth of them detected once, and about 8.3% sits in the top ten. The sequence derives from a male donor with ankylosing spondylitis or in good health (not recorded which). The sequenced sample was blood, either unsorted or a sorted T cell fraction (not recorded which).

The CDR3 DNA follows: TGTGCCAGCACCCCCAGGGCCCAGAACAATGAGCAGTTCTTC. Residues: CASTPRAQNNEQFF. The chain carries TRBV12-3 or TRBV12-4 and TRBJ2-1, with TRBD1 as a possible D gene (5 bases). The V and J ends lost 7 bases and 5 bases respectively, with 15 bases between them. This CDR3 has 14 amino acids.